This is a list of T cell receptor beta chains from one sample in a study of shared clonotypes between healthy human individuals. Only in-frame clones appear in the TCRdb table, and some are missing; sequencing was by immunoSEQ multiplex PCR. The sample consists of hundreds of thousands of clones, roughly 94% of them appearing once. Sequenced input: naive CD8+ T cells sorted from blood. Receptors originate from a man younger than 40 in good health. The CDR3 runs from the conserved cysteine through the conserved F or W. The D gene is left open where the match is weak. For some rows the clone size is stated as once, few or many, or as a class when expanded; others skip it.

clone_size j_call v_call d_call cdr3_aa cdr3_nt
- TRBJ1-1 TRBV23-1 - CASSQSENTEAFF TGCGCCAGCAGTCAAAGCGAGAACACTGAAGCTTTCTTT
- TRBJ1-5 TRBV28 - CASIPSGISRNQPQHF TGTGCCAGCATTCCTAGTGGGATTTCGAGGAATCAGCCCCAGCATTTT
- TRBJ2-7 TRBV28 - CASSHRDRSPSREQYF TGTGCCAGTAGCCATCGCGACAGGTCGCCCTCCAGGGAGCAGTACTTC
- TRBJ1-5 TRBV2 - CASSQLDSNQPQHF TGTGCCAGCAGTCAGCTTGATAGCAATCAGCCCCAGCATTTT
- TRBJ2-3 TRBV7-9 - CASSRASGISTDTQYF TGTGCCAGCAGCCGGGCATCCGGGATTAGCACAGATACGCAGTATTTT
- TRBJ2-7 TRBV10-2 - CASSESWDYEQYF TGCGCCAGCAGTGAGTCATGGGATTACGAGCAGTACTTC
- TRBJ2-1 TRBV10-3 TRBD1 CATTGAPDPSNEQFF TGTGCCACTACAGGGGCTCCCGACCCCTCCAATGAGCAGTTCTTC
few TRBJ1-2 TRBV19 - CASRLGLGYTF TGTGCCAGTAGGCTAGGTCTCGGCTACACCTTC
- TRBJ2-1 TRBV4-1 - CASSQGPFEGDEQFF TGCGCCAGCAGCCAGGGCCCATTTGAGGGAGATGAGCAGTTCTTC
- TRBJ2-1 TRBV27 - CASSPTPSPSFNEQFF TGTGCCAGCAGTCCGACACCCTCACCTTCCTTCAATGAGCAGTTCTTC
- TRBJ2-5 TRBV7-9 - CASRLGSQTQYF TGTGCCAGCAGGTTAGGGTCCCAGACCCAGTACTTC
- TRBJ2-7 TRBV5-6 - CASSLPGVNEQYF TGTGCCAGCAGCTTGCCGGGCGTTAACGAGCAGTACTTC
- TRBJ2-7 TRBV19 TRBD2 CASSMQPSGSNEQYF TGTGCCAGTAGTATGCAGCCTAGCGGGAGCAACGAGCAGTACTTC
- TRBJ2-3 TRBV27 - CASSPTAVQDTQYF TGTGCCAGCAGCCCGACCGCTGTTCAAGATACGCAGTATTTT
many TRBJ2-1 TRBV10-2 - CASSEGGGRASEQFF TGCGCCAGCAGTGAGGGGGGGGGCAGAGCCAGTGAGCAGTTCTTC
- TRBJ1-4 TRBV5-1 TRBD1 CASSASGGTNEKLFF TGCGCCAGCAGCGCGTCAGGGGGCACTAATGAAAAACTGTTTTTT
few TRBJ1-1 TRBV9 TRBD1 CASSVEGQGYTEAFF TGTGCCAGCAGCGTAGAGGGACAGGGATACACTGAAGCTTTCTTT
- TRBJ1-5 TRBV4-1 - CASSFSEGSNQPQHF TGCGCCAGCAGTTTCTCCGAGGGTAGCAATCAGCCCCAGCATTTT
- TRBJ1-1 TRBV29-1 - CSVQQGGTEAFF TGCAGCGTGCAGCAGGGTGGAACTGAAGCTTTCTTT
- TRBJ2-7 TRBV19 - CASSAGVSYEQYF TGTGCCAGTAGTGCTGGGGTGTCCTACGAGCAGTACTTC
- TRBJ2-1 TRBV7-8 - CASSLSRDGPSYNEQFF TGTGCCAGCAGCTTAAGTAGGGATGGCCCATCCTACAATGAGCAGTTCTTC
- TRBJ2-7 TRBV29-1 - CSVGTPTTYEQYF TGCAGCGTAGGGACACCGACCACCTACGAGCAGTACTTC
- TRBJ2-1 TRBV15 TRBD1 CATSRIGTVYNEQFF TGTGCCACCAGCAGAATCGGGACAGTCTACAATGAGCAGTTCTTC
- TRBJ1-1 TRBV5-4 - CASSSRGGPSVTEAFF TGTGCCAGCAGCTCGCGCGGGGGCCCGTCCGTCACTGAAGCTTTCTTT
- TRBJ2-2 TRBV28 - CATIDSPTGELFF TGTGCCACGATAGACAGTCCCACCGGGGAGCTGTTTTTT
- TRBJ2-3 TRBV7-9 - CASSLEGRLTDTQYF TGTGCCAGCAGCTTAGAAGGGCGGCTCACAGATACGCAGTATTTT
- TRBJ2-7 TRBV7-2 TRBD2 CASSVSGLAGTYEQYF TGTGCCAGCAGCGTATCGGGACTAGCGGGTACCTACGAGCAGTACTTC
- TRBJ2-1 TRBV11-2 - CASSLFVGDEQFF TGTGCCAGCAGCTTATTTGTGGGCGATGAGCAGTTCTTC
- TRBJ2-6 TRBV6-1 - CASSDWTSKPSGANVLTF TGTGCCAGCAGTGATTGGACTTCTAAACCATCTGGGGCCAACGTCCTGACTTTC
once TRBJ2-7 TRBV29-1 TRBD1 CSVTGTAAPYEQYF TGCAGCGTGACGGGGACAGCGGCCCCCTACGAGCAGTACTTC
few TRBJ2-7 TRBV27 TRBD1 CASSLWTGGAYEQYF TGTGCCAGCAGTTTATGGACAGGGGGCGCCTACGAGCAGTACTTC
- TRBJ2-7 TRBV4-1 TRBD2 CASSQDSPAGYYEQYF TGCGCCAGCAGCCAAGATAGTCCAGCGGGATACTACGAGCAGTACTTC
- TRBJ2-7 TRBV11-2 - CASSLSGDEQYF TGTGCCAGCAGCTTGAGTGGGGACGAGCAGTACTTC
- TRBJ2-3 TRBV2 - CASILTDTQYF TGTGCCAGTATCCTTACAGATACGCAGTATTTT
- TRBJ2-1 TRBV16 TRBD2 CASSQSTGLAGGNEQFF TGTGCCAGCAGCCAGTCGACGGGACTAGCGGGAGGTAATGAGCAGTTCTTC
- TRBJ2-1 TRBV11-2 TRBD2 CASSSSGRQRWEQFF TGTGCCAGCAGCTCTAGCGGGAGGCAGAGGTGGGAGCAGTTCTTC
- TRBJ2-3 TRBV7-9 - CASSLSRDSTDTQYF TGTGCCAGCAGCTTGTCCCGGGACAGCACAGATACGCAGTATTTT
- TRBJ1-5 TRBV6-6 - CASSHTTKSGNQPQHF TGTGCCAGCAGCCACACTACGAAGTCGGGCAATCAGCCCCAGCATTTT
- TRBJ2-5 TRBV7-6 TRBD2 CASSPGTSGTQEYF TGTGCCAGCAGCCCCGGGACTAGCGGGACCCAGGAGTACTTC
- TRBJ2-7 TRBV2 - CASSDARTYEQYF TGTGCCAGCAGTGATGCACGAACCTACGAGCAGTACTTC
- TRBJ2-1 TRBV7-9 TRBD2 CASSSPFGGRYNEQFF TGTGCCAGCAGCTCCCCCTTTGGCGGGAGATACAATGAGCAGTTCTTC
- TRBJ1-4 TRBV15 - CATSRDSGAAREKLFF TGTGCCACCAGCAGAGATAGTGGGGCCGCGAGGGAAAAACTGTTTTTT
- TRBJ1-4 TRBV5-4 - CASSFQQEEKLFF TGTGCCAGCAGCTTCCAACAGGAGGAAAAACTGTTTTTT
- TRBJ2-1 TRBV7-9 - CASSFRVNEQFF TGTGCCAGCAGCTTTAGGGTCAATGAGCAGTTCTTC
- TRBJ2-3 TRBV7-9 - CASSPPPADTQYF TGTGCCAGCAGCCCTCCCCCCGCAGATACGCAGTATTTT
- TRBJ2-1 TRBV27 TRBD2 CASEKGRERIF TGTGCCAGCGAGAAGGGGCGGGAGAGGATCTTC